A single sample gave rise to the 3 T cell receptor beta chains below, sequenced in a study of blood T cell repertoires in COVID-19 (dated by TCRdb to 2020 to 2021). The library was prepared using the immunoSEQ multiplex PCR assay. TCRdb mirrors the immuneACCESS table, restricted to in-frame sequences. Some clones are absent from its copies; in checked studies, under half trace to an unresolved V gene, and the reason for the others is unknown. The sample contains about 75,000 clones, almost 90% of them found a single time. Jointly, the top ten make up around 2.5% of the sample. The sequenced sample was peripheral blood. The receptor source for this set is a human donor in a cohort sampled during active COVID-19.

V and J are TRBV3-1 (or the pseudogene TRBV3-2) and TRBJ2-2; D not certain. Germline V lookup: CDR1 LGHDT, CDR2 YNNKEL (reference sequence). The CDR3 totals 12 residues. Trimming took off 4 bases at V and 6 bases at J, with 6 bases between the two ends. CDR3: CASSPGPGELFF. In nucleotides, the CDR3 is TGTGCCAGCAGCCCCGGTCCCGGGGAGCTGTTTTTT.

The chain joins TRBV15 to TRBJ1-4; the D is unclear. V lost 5 bases, J lost 8 bases, and 18 bases lay in between. This CDR3 is 15 amino acids long. Germline CDR1 reads LNHNV; CDR2 reads YYDKDF (reference sequence). The CDR3 DNA sequence: TGTGCCACCAGCGCGGCCGATCACCCTTGGGAAAAACTGTTTTTT. Amino acids: CATSAADHPWEKLFF. The complete variable domain, with remaining parts taken from reference TRBV15 and TRBJ1-4, reads DAMVIQNPRYQVTQFGKPVTLSCSQTLNHNVMYWYQQKSSQAPKLLFHYYDKDFNNEADTPDNFQSRRPNTSFCFLDIRSPGLGDTAMYLCATSAADHPWEKLFFGSGTQLSVL.

The gene calls are TRBV7-2 and TRBJ2-2; 7 nucleotides align to TRBD2. V trimming: 5 bases; J trimming: 1 base; junction bases outside the gene matches: 7. The CDR3 contains 16 residues. Per the germline V gene, CDR1 is SGHTA and CDR2 is FQGNSA. CDR3 DNA sequence: TGTGCCAGCAGCCCCCATGGGGGGGGGAACACCGGGGAGCTGTTTTTT. It is translated as CASSPHGGGNTGELFF.